The clone carrying this TCR beta chain was seen a handful of times. The antigen is undetermined. Of the isolated RNA, all was reverse transcribed, and so the sequenced material was expressed TCRB transcripts. Sequenced by immunoSEQ multiplex PCR; TCRdb stores in-frame clones only, minus some. The sample yields 330,000 or so clones, around a fifth seen once. Germline V gives CDR1 SQVTM, CDR2 ANQGSEA. CDR3 length equals 17 residues. Between the trimmed V and J ends, which lost 1 base and 8 bases, there was a span of 24 bases. This sample was taken from a study of beta chain features in type 1 diabetes. Background on the study: Investigators examined some 100,000,000 sorted cells across all samples.

General study points: cDNA-based reads could over-represent cells with high TCR expression. Shorter templates might be favored by PCR, and equally so in patients and in controls. The study found fewer insertions and more deletions at VDJ junctions in type 1 diabetes patients.

The chain links TRBV29-1 to TRBJ2-1; D perhaps matches TRBD1 (6 bases). The sequenced material came from naive CD4+ T cells from blood. This clonotype originated in a woman under 30 in good health. CDR3 residues: CSVEGITGTSKMDEQFF. DNA for the CDR3: TGCAGCGTTGAAGGGATAACCGGGACATCGAAAATGGATGAGCAGTTCTTC.